This is a list of T cell receptor beta chains from one sample in a study of monozygotic twins with inflammatory bowel disease. Using the 5' RACE reads, TCRdb records one entry per CDR3 protein without DNA. Here the sample table reports under 200,000 distinct CDR3 sequences. The sample was blood. The receptors shown here come from a human donor with ulcerative colitis or Crohn's disease, or a healthy co-twin of an affected twin (not recorded which). Each CDR3 is given with its conserved first and last residue.

J,length,V,CDR3
TRBJ2-5,17,TRBV18,CASSPIGQGATLETQYF
TRBJ1-1,12,TRBV10-3,CAIGRDSTEAFF
TRBJ2-3,15,TRBV4-1,CASSQARLLTDTQYF
TRBJ2-1,15,TRBV14,CASSQGGGSYNEQFF
TRBJ1-3,15,TRBV28,CASRADRAGGNTIYF
TRBJ2-1,13,TRBV20-1,CSAIGSSYNEQFF
TRBJ1-1,14,TRBV28,CALIPGQGTTEAFF
TRBJ2-2,15,TRBV9,CASSVFDRNTGELFF
TRBJ2-1,15,TRBV24-1,CATSASTGVYNEQFF
TRBJ1-6,13,TRBV5-5,CASSVGDNSPLHF
TRBJ2-7,16,TRBV28,CASSFDTGTSVYEQYF
TRBJ1-1,14,TRBV5-5,CASSLRSANTEAFF
TRBJ2-7,12,TRBV25-1,CASSPLAYEQYF
TRBJ1-4,13,TRBV29-1,CSVPSATNEKLFF
TRBJ2-2,18,TRBV19,CASSINWASGLGTGELFF
TRBJ2-1,14,TRBV4-3,CASSQRTGENEQFF
TRBJ2-7,15,TRBV7-2,CASSTTGTGGLEQYF
TRBJ2-5,13,TRBV5-1,CASRDSDQETQYF
TRBJ2-1,19,TRBV11-2,CASSLDGTSGMIAYNEQFF
TRBJ2-2,16,TRBV7-3,CASSSSPLGNTGELFF
TRBJ2-7,15,TRBV30,CAWSLTGLAGDEQYF
TRBJ1-1,12,TRBV29-1,CSVGRKNTEAFF
TRBJ2-6,16,TRBV5-4,CASSLGKDSGANVLTF
TRBJ2-7,14,TRBV12-3/TRBV12-4,CASRRTQEGDEQYF
TRBJ1-5,15,TRBV14,CASSKTGNSNQPQHF
TRBJ2-1,14,TRBV27,CASSRQYQYNEQFF
TRBJ1-1,15,TRBV5-6,CASSTGDGRRTEAFF
TRBJ2-3,15,TRBV20-1,CSARGQGAFTDTQYF
TRBJ2-7,16,TRBV11-2,CASSSQLAGSYYEQYF
TRBJ2-3,12,TRBV5-1,CASSPTTDTQYF
TRBJ2-7,12,TRBV29-1,CSVVTGLYEQYF
TRBJ2-5,13,TRBV24-1,CATSDPGTWTQYF
TRBJ1-1,14,TRBV6-1,CASRPGQDDTEAFF
TRBJ2-1,15,TRBV12-3/TRBV12-4,CASSSGTGTYNEQFF
TRBJ2-1,14,TRBV29-1,CSDRLAGAFNEQFF
TRBJ2-7,14,TRBV5-1,CASSLDGVFYEQYF
TRBJ1-4,15,TRBV4-1,CASSQWIATNEKLFF
TRBJ2-5,14,TRBV20-1,CSARKRTGVETQYF
TRBJ2-1,16,TRBV2,CASSELGTLGYNEQFF
TRBJ2-5,16,TRBV4-1,CASSQDPGATQETQYF
TRBJ2-1,15,TRBV5-4,CASSTRQGVLNEQFF
TRBJ2-3,12,TRBV7-3,CASSESTDTQYF
TRBJ2-5,13,TRBV6-6,CASTEAIQETQYF
TRBJ2-7,15,TRBV9,CASSVGDRDGDEQYF
TRBJ2-6,17,TRBV25-1,CASSGGATYGWANVLTF
TRBJ2-7,16,TRBV3-1,CASSQALAGGFNEQYF
TRBJ2-1,15,TRBV12-3/TRBV12-4,CASSLGYRLYNEQFF
TRBJ2-4,17,TRBV4-3,CASSQDPAGGLKNIQYF
TRBJ1-1,14,TRBV28,CASSLWTANTEAFF
TRBJ2-2,16,TRBV24-1,CATSDSTGSDTGELFF
TRBJ1-2,13,TRBV6-5,CASRTDSPYGYTF
TRBJ2-2,16,TRBV7-9,CASSSGSGRASGELFF
TRBJ2-7,16,TRBV28,CASSYEVSVMSYEQYF
TRBJ1-4,15,TRBV3-1,CASSPRGATNEKLFF
TRBJ2-2,16,TRBV5-6,CASSLTGTANTGELFF